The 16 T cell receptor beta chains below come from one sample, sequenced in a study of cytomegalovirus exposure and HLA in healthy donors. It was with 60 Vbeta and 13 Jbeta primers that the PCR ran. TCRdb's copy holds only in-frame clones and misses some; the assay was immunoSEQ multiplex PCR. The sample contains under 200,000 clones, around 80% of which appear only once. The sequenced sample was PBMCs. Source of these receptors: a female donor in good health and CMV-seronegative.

Here the CDR3 DNA reads TGTGCCAGCAGCTTCTGGACAGGGGGCTACACCTTC. Amino acids: CASSFWTGGYTF. The chain has TRBV11-2 and TRBJ1-2; 8 bases map to TRBD1. Germline lookup yields CDR1 SGHAT and CDR2 FQNNGV. V was pared by 3 bases and J by 8 bases, with 2 bases of the junction left unmatched. This CDR3 comprises 12 residues.

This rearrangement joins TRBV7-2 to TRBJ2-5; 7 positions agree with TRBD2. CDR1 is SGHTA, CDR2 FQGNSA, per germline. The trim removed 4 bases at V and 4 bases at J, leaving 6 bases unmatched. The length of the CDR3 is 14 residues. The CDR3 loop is CASSWGGTSETQYF. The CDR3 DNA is TGTGCCAGCAGCTGGGGGGGGACTTCAGAGACCCAGTACTTC.

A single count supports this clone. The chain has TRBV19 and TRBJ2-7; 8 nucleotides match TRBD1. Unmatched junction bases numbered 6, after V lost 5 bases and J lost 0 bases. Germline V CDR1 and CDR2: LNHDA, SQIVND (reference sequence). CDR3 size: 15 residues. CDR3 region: CASSPGQGHSYEQYF. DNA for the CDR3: TGTGCCAGTAGTCCCGGACAGGGTCACTCCTACGAGCAGTACTTC. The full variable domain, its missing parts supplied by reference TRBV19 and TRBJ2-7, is DGGITQSPKYLFRKEGQNVTLSCEQNLNHDAMYWYRQDPGQGLRLIYYSQIVNDFQKGDIAEGYSVSREKKESFPLTVTSAQKNPTAFYLCASSPGQGHSYEQYFGPGTRLTVT.

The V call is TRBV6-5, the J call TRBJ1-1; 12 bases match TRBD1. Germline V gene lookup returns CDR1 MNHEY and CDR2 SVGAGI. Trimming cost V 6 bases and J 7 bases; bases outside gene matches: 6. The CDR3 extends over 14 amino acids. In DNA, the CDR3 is TGTGCCAGCAGGGGACAGGGGGCGTCTGATGAAGCTTTCTTT. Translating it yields CASRGQGASDEAFF.

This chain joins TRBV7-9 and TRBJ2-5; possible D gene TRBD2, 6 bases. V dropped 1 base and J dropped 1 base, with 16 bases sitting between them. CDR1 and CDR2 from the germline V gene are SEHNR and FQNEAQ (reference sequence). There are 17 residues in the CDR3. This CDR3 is CASSLVGLARFQETQYF. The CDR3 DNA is TGTGCCAGCAGCTTAGTTGGTCTAGCGCGTTTCCAAGAGACCCAGTACTTC. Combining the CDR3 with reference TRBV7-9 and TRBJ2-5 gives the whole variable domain DTGVSQNPRHKITKRGQNVTFRCDPISEHNRLYWYRQTLGQGPEFLTYFQNEAQLEKSRLLSDRFSAERPKGSFSTLEIQRTEQGDSAMYLCASSLVGLARFQETQYFGPGTRLLVL.

The CDR3 nucleotides read TGTGCCAGCAGCCAAGGGACAGCGCTGAACACTGAAGCTTTCTTT. Protein product: CASSQGTALNTEAFF. The J gene is TRBJ1-1, the V gene TRBV4-2; possible D gene TRBD1, 6 bases. CDR1 LGHNA and CDR2 YNFKEQ come from the germline V gene. This CDR3 has 15 amino acids. With 1 base removed from V and 0 bases from J, the gap between germline ends came to 9 bases.

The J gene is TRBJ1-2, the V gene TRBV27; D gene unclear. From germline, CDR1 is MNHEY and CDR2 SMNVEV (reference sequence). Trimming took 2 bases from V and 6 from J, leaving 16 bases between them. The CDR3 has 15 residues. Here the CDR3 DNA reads TGTGCCAGCAGTTTAGGTGGGCTAAGGTGGGATGGCTACACCTTC. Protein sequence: CASSLGGLRWDGYTF.

For the CDR3, the DNA is TGTGCCAGCAGCCCACGGTCCCCAGATACGCAGTATTTT. It yields the protein CASSPRSPDTQYF. The chain employs TRBV7-2 and TRBJ2-3; D ambiguous. Germline-derived CDR1 and CDR2 are SGHTA and FQGNSA. With 5 bases removed from V and 4 bases from J, the gap between germline ends came to 10 bases. CDR3 length: 13 amino acids.

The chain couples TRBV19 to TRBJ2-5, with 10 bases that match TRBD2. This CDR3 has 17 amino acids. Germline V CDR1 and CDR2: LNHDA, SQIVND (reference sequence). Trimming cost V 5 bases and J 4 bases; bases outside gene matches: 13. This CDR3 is CASSLVLAGARVETQYF. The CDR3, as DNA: TGTGCCAGTAGTCTTGTCCTAGCGGGAGCAAGGGTAGAGACCCAGTACTTC.

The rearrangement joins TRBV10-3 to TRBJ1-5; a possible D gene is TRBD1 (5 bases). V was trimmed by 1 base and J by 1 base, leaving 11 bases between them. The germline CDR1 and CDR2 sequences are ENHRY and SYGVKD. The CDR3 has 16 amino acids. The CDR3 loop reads CAISEWGDPSNQPQHF. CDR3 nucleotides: TGTGCCATCAGTGAGTGGGGGGACCCAAGCAATCAGCCCCAGCATTTT.

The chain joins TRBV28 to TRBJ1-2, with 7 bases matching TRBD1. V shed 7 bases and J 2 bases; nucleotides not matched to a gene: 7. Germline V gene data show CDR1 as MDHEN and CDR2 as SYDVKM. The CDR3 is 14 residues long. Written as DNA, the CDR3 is TGTGCCAGCACCCAGGAGGGACAGAACTATGGCTACACCTTC. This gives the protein CASTQEGQNYGYTF.

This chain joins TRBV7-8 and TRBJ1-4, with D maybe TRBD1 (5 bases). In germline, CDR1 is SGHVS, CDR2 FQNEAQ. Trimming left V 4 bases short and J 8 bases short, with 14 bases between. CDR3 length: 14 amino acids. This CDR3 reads CASSSGDGYEKLFF. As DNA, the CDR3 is TGTGCCAGCAGCTCGGGGGACGGATACGAAAAACTGTTTTTT.

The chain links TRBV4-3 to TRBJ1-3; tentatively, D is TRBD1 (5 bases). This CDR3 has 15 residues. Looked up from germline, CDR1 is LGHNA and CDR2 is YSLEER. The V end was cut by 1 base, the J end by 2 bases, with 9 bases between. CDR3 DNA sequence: TGCGCCAGCAGCCAAGGGAAAGGGGCTGGAAACACCATATATTTT. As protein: CASSQGKGAGNTIYF.

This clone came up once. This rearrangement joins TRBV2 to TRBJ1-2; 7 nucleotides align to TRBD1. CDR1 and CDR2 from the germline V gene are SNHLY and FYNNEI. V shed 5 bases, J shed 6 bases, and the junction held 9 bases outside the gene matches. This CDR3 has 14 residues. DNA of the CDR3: TGTGCCAGCAGTCCCGACAGGGTAGGAGATGGCTACACCTTC. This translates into CASSPDRVGDGYTF. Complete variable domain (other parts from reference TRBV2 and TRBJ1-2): EPEVTQTPSHQVTQMGQEVILRCVPISNHLYFYWYRQILGQKVEFLVSFYNNEISEKSEIFDDQFSVERPDGSNFTLKIRSTKLEDSAMYFCASSPDRVGDGYTFGSGTRLTVV.

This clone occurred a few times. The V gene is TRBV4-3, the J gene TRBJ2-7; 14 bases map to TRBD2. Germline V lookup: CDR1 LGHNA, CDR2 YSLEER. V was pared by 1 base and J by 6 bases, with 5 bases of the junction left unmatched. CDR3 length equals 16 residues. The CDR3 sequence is CASSQAGLAGAGEQYF. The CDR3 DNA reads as TGCGCCAGCAGCCAAGCGGGACTAGCGGGAGCGGGCGAGCAGTACTTC.

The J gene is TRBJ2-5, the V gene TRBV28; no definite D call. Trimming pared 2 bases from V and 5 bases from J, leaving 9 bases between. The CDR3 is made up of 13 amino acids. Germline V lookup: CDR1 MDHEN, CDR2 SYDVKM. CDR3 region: CASSLATPETQYF. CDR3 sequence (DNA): TGTGCCAGCAGTTTAGCTACCCCTGAGACCCAGTACTTC.